Each of the 26 T cell receptor beta chains below was sequenced from the same sample in a study of blood T cell repertoires in COVID-19. The method was immunoSEQ multiplex PCR; TCRdb's version includes in-frame clones alone and lacks a portion of them. The profile shows 150,000 to 200,000 clones, roughly 90% of them singletons. Sequences were obtained from peripheral blood. The origin of the receptors is a man aged 30 to 45 with COVID-19, enrolled during active disease.

The chain couples TRBV2 to TRBJ2-3; 7 bases align to TRBD2. The CDR3 is 15 amino acids. With V trimmed by 6 bases and J by 5 bases, 11 bases remained unmatched. CDR1 is SNHLY and CDR2 is FYNNEI in the germline V gene. CDR3 in amino acids: CASSSQGGPGDTQYF. CDR3 nucleotide sequence: TGTGCCAGCAGCTCCCAGGGAGGGCCAGGAGATACGCAGTATTTT.

The chain combines TRBV19 with TRBJ2-1; 10 positions agree with TRBD1. The CDR3 runs to 16 residues. Germline-derived CDR1 and CDR2 are LNHDA and SQIVND (reference sequence). After removal of 5 bases from V and 6 bases from J, the junction contained 10 bases not matched to a gene. DNA for the CDR3: TGTGCCAGTAGTCTGTTGCGGGACAGGGGTCGCAATGAGCAGTTCTTC. Translation: CASSLLRDRGRNEQFF.

This chain uses TRBV7-9 with TRBJ1-2, with D perhaps TRBD1 (5 bases). The V end was cut by 4 bases, the J end by 8 bases, with 20 bases between. CDR3 size: 15 residues. The germline V gene has CDR1 SEHNR and CDR2 FQNEAQ (reference sequence). CDR3: CASSSPERNRQGYTF. CDR3 DNA sequence: TGTGCCAGCAGCTCCCCCGAGAGGAACAGGCAAGGCTACACCTTC.

V gene TRBV28 combines with J gene TRBJ2-1; D is ambiguous. V was pared by 1 base and J by 5 bases, with 9 bases between. The length of the CDR3 is 14 residues. Germline lookup yields CDR1 MDHEN and CDR2 SYDVKM. Written as DNA, the CDR3 is TGTGCCAGCAGTTTATTCGGAGAAAACAATGAGCAGTTCTTC. Translation gives CASSLFGENNEQFF.

V is TRBV7-9 and J is TRBJ1-5; D gene unclear. Germline V lookup: CDR1 SEHNR, CDR2 FQNEAQ (reference sequence). The germline V and J ends were trimmed by 1 base and 4 bases, with 11 bases remaining between them. The length of the CDR3 is 15 residues. CDR3 region: CASSLGPGGNQPQHF. The CDR3 region has the DNA TGTGCCAGCAGCTTAGGCCCCGGAGGGAATCAGCCCCAGCATTTT.

The V and J genes are TRBV12-3 or TRBV12-4 and TRBJ1-2; D remains ambiguous. V lost 1 base to trimming and J lost 8 bases, with 8 bases between them. The CDR3 totals 12 residues. CDR3 protein: CASSLGHPGYTF. The CDR3 DNA reads as TGTGCCAGCAGTTTAGGACACCCGGGCTACACCTTC.

This chain uses TRBV5-6 with TRBJ2-7; possible D gene TRBD2, 5 bases. The CDR3 spans 14 residues. Trimming removed 2 bases from V and 2 bases from J, with 11 bases in between. Germline V gives CDR1 SGHDT, CDR2 YYEEEE. The CDR3 DNA is TGTGCCAGCAGCTTTTCCAGCGGTACCTACGAGCAGTACTTC. Translating it yields CASSFSSGTYEQYF.

The V gene is TRBV2, the J gene TRBJ1-1; a possible D gene is TRBD1 (5 bases). Germline V gene lookup returns CDR1 SNHLY and CDR2 FYNNEI. The CDR3 loop spans 13 amino acids. The V and J ends lost 5 bases and 5 bases respectively, with 12 bases between them. The CDR3 DNA is TGTGCCAGCAGTCGACAGCTCCCAACTGAAGCTTTCTTT. It codes for CASSRQLPTEAFF.

The chain links TRBV27 to TRBJ1-5; D not resolved. The CDR3 totals 15 residues. Trimming took off 3 bases at V and 6 bases at J, with 15 bases between the two ends. The V gene's germline CDR1 is MNHEY and CDR2 SMNVEV (reference sequence). Written as DNA, the CDR3 is TGTGCCAGCAGTTTCCAAGGCTATGGAGGTCAGCCCCAGCATTTT. It encodes CASSFQGYGGQPQHF.

This clone was seen more than once but under ten times. DNA for the CDR3: TGTGCCAGCAGCCAACGAACCGGACAGGGGACGTTCAATGGCTACACCTTC. This translates into CASSQRTGQGTFNGYTF. The genes are TRBV14 and TRBJ1-2; 9 bases are a match to TRBD1. CDR3 length: 17 residues. CDR1 and CDR2 (germline): SGHDN, FVKESK. After removal of 2 bases from V and 6 bases from J, the junction contained 13 bases not matched to a gene. The variable domain in full, completed from reference TRBV14 and TRBJ1-2, reads EAGVTQFPSHSVIEKGQTVTLRCDPISGHDNLYWYRRVMGKEIKFLLHFVKESKQDESGMPNNRFLAERTGGTYSTLKVQPAELEDSGVYFCASSQRTGQGTFNGYTFGSGTRLTVV.

This clone was counted a single time. The rearrangement joins TRBV11-2 to TRBJ2-5; 7 positions agree with TRBD1. The CDR3 loop spans 15 amino acids. Losses at the gene ends were 1 base for V and 2 bases for J; bases not matched to a gene: 4. In germline, CDR1 is SGHAT, CDR2 FQNNGV. CDR3 loop: CASSLGGQFQETQYF. Here the CDR3 DNA reads TGTGCCAGCAGCTTAGGGGGACAGTTTCAAGAGACCCAGTACTTC.

The chain joins TRBV19 to TRBJ2-7; 9 bases are shared with TRBD2. Germline-derived CDR1 and CDR2 are LNHDA and SQIVND (reference sequence). The CDR3 loop spans 15 amino acids. After removal of 5 bases from V and 1 base from J, the junction contained 6 bases not matched to a gene. CDR3 region: CASSRKREDSYEQYF. Here the CDR3 DNA reads TGTGCCAGTAGTCGGAAGCGGGAGGATTCCTACGAGCAGTACTTC.

This chain uses TRBV2 with TRBJ2-3; 10 bases are shared with TRBD2. The length of the CDR3 is 14 residues. The J segment lost 4 bases and the V segment lost 7 bases, leaving 5 bases of the junction unmatched. Germline V gives CDR1 SNHLY, CDR2 FYNNEI. The CDR3 here is CASIRGLAADTQYF. As DNA, the CDR3 is TGTGCCAGCATCCGAGGACTAGCGGCAGATACGCAGTATTTT.

The chain links TRBV28 to TRBJ1-5, with 7 bases aligning to TRBD1. Germline V CDR1 and CDR2: MDHEN, SYDVKM. With 5 bases clipped from V and 3 bases from J, the junction kept 7 bases outside the gene matches. The CDR3 has 15 amino acids. This CDR3 reads CASSTDRLINQPQHF. CDR3 nucleotides: TGTGCCAGCAGTACGGACAGGTTAATCAATCAGCCCCAGCATTTT.

The chain is built from TRBV5-4 and TRBJ2-3; TRBD2 agrees at 8 bases. Germline values: CDR1 SGHNT, CDR2 YYREEE (reference sequence). The ends lost 1 base at V and 1 base at J; junction bases unmatched: 8. This CDR3 has 17 amino acids. The CDR3 spells CASSLSTSAGRTDTQYF. Written as DNA, the CDR3 is TGTGCCAGCAGCTTGTCGACTAGCGCCGGACGCACAGATACGCAGTATTTT.

The V gene is TRBV29-1, the J gene TRBJ1-5; maybe TRBD1 (5 bases). V lost 4 bases and J lost 3, with 13 bases in between. The germline V gene encodes CDR1 SQVTM and CDR2 ANQGSEA. The CDR3 runs to 14 residues. The CDR3 is CSVAGGGVNQPQHF. Here the CDR3 DNA reads TGCAGCGTTGCAGGTGGGGGGGTCAATCAGCCCCAGCATTTT.

The V and J genes are TRBV6-5 and TRBJ1-1; 7 nucleotides agree with TRBD1. The germline CDR1 and CDR2 sequences are MNHEY and SVGAGI. V gave up 8 bases and J gave up 8 bases; unmatched junction bases: 11. The CDR3 is 13 amino acids. This CDR3 reads CASPQYRGGEAFF. The CDR3 bases are TGTGCCAGCCCCCAATACAGGGGAGGCGAAGCTTTCTTT.

A note on this clone: Other DNA sequences of this sample code for an identical CDR3. The rearrangement joins TRBV7-2 to TRBJ2-7; TRBD1 is a possible D gene (6 bases). V lost 6 bases and J 2 bases, leaving 14 bases between the germline ends. The CDR3 covers 14 residues. From germline, CDR1 is SGHTA and CDR2 FQGNSA. The CDR3 loop is CASSLQGRAYEQYF. CDR3 coding DNA: TGTGCCAGCAGTTTACAGGGTCGCGCCTACGAGCAGTACTTC.

This chain joins TRBV29-1 and TRBJ1-1; D remains ambiguous. Trimming shortened V by 5 bases and J by 1 base, and 14 bases separated the two germline ends. CDR1 and CDR2 (germline): SQVTM, ANQGSEA. CDR3 length: 14 amino acids. The CDR3: CSVSSGTTNTEAFF. CDR3 DNA: TGCAGCGTTTCCTCCGGTACCACGAACACTGAAGCTTTCTTT.

This chain uses TRBV6-5 with TRBJ1-2; TRBD1 is a possible D gene (6 bases). The V end was cut by 3 bases, the J end by 4 bases, with 15 bases between. This CDR3 is built from 15 residues. Germline CDR1 and CDR2: MNHEY and SVGAGI. The CDR3 loop is CASSYKWTASYGYTF. CDR3 bases: TGTGCCAGCAGTTATAAGTGGACAGCCTCCTATGGCTACACCTTC.

J is TRBJ1-6 and V is TRBV7-6; 9 bases align to TRBD1. The trim removed 1 base at V and 10 bases at J, leaving 14 bases unmatched. This CDR3 is 18 amino acids long. The V gene's germline CDR1 is SGHVS and CDR2 FNYEAQ. The CDR3 nucleotides are TGTGCCAGCAGCTTAGTAGCCGGGACAGGGATAAGGGGCTCACCCCTCCACTTT. This encodes CASSLVAGTGIRGSPLHF.

The table lists this clone with a few counts. The V gene is TRBV14, the J gene TRBJ2-3; 13 bases are a match to TRBD2. V was clipped by 0 bases and J by 4 bases; unmatched bases: 7. Germline V lookup: CDR1 SGHDN, CDR2 FVKESK. The CDR3 extends over 18 amino acids. In DNA form, the CDR3 reads TGTGCCAGCAGCCAAGACCGTAGACTAGCGGGAGGCCCAGATACGCAGTATTTT. This translates into CASSQDRRLAGGPDTQYF.

The rearrangement uses TRBV7-6 and TRBJ2-7; 8 bases align to TRBD2. The junction had 9 bases not matched to a gene; V was cut back by 1 base and J by 7 bases. Germline V gives CDR1 SGHVS, CDR2 FNYEAQ. The CDR3 extends over 15 amino acids. Here the CDR3 DNA reads TGTGCCAGCAGCTTAGATGCAGCGGGAGTAAATGAGCAGTACTTC. Translating it yields CASSLDAAGVNEQYF.

The rearrangement joins TRBV19 to TRBJ1-1; 9 bases are shared with TRBD1. This CDR3 spans 19 amino acids. V lost 0 bases and J lost 1; bases outside the gene matches: 12. Germline values: CDR1 LNHDA, CDR2 SQIVND (reference sequence). The CDR3 sequence is CASSIEYRGPGTQNTEAFF. The CDR3 DNA reads TGTGCCAGTAGTATAGAATACAGGGGGCCAGGGACCCAGAACACTGAAGCTTTCTTT.

The CDR3 DNA is TGTGCCAGCAGCAGAGGGACAGCTATCTCCTACGAGCAGTACTTC. This encodes CASSRGTAISYEQYF. The chain links TRBV9 to TRBJ2-7, with 7 bases identical to TRBD1. Germline loops: CDR1 SGDLS, CDR2 YYNGEE. The CDR3 covers 15 residues. Trimming took 4 bases from V and 0 from J; bases not matched to a gene: 7.

This chain joins TRBV11-3 and TRBJ2-1, with D tentatively TRBD2 (5 bases). The CDR3 is 16 amino acids. The V end was cut by 5 bases, the J end by 0 bases, with 14 bases between. Per the germline V gene, CDR1 is SGHNT and CDR2 is YENEEA. As DNA, the CDR3 is TGTGCCAGCAGCCCACGGACTGTCAGCTCCTACAATGAGCAGTTCTTC. Translating gives CASSPRTVSSYNEQFF.